The 5 T cell receptor beta chains reported below all come from one sample, sequenced in a study of CDR3 diversity in severe acne. One entry per CDR3 protein, called by TCRdb with MiXCR from the PCR reads. The sample lists roughly 100,000 distinct CDR3 sequences, around 53% occurring once. Sequencing input: blood. The origin of the receptors is a male donor with acne.

Points on this clonotype: This may be a read error: a much more frequent sequence differs by one nucleotide. V gene TRBV9 combines with J gene TRBJ2-5; D call uncertain. This CDR3 has 11 amino acids. CDR1 is SGDLS and CDR2 is YYNGEE in the germline V gene. Here the CDR3 DNA reads TGTGCCGGCAGCGACCAAGAGACCCAGTACTTC. Translation: CAGSDQETQYF.

V is TRBV6-1 and J is TRBJ1-5, with D possibly matching TRBD1 (5 bases). Trimming took off 0 bases at V and 6 bases at J, with 12 bases between the two ends. The CDR3 totals 15 residues. The V gene's germline CDR1 is MNHNS and CDR2 SASEGT. CDR3 in DNA: TGTGCCAGCAGTGAAGCGCTAGGGGAAAGTCAGCCCCAGCATTTT. This gives the protein CASSEALGESQPQHF.

The genes are TRBV11-2 and TRBJ2-7; possibly TRBD1 or TRBD2 for D (5 bases each). Per germline, CDR1 SGHAT and CDR2 FQNNGV. Deletions cut 5 bases from V and 1 base from J, with 18 bases between. The CDR3 sequence is 16 residues long. In DNA form, the CDR3 reads TGTGCCAGCAGCCACAATCCGGGACCGGTATCCTACGAGCAGTACTTC. The encoded protein is CASSHNPGPVSYEQYF.

This clonotype was counted once. In this CDR3 the conserved last residue, phenylalanine or tryptophan, is missing, so a read error is likely. V usage is TRBV2 and J usage is TRBJ2-3, with a weak D call TRBD1 (5 bases). The CDR3 is 15 amino acids. V was trimmed by 6 bases and J by 0 bases, leaving 13 bases between them. Germline CDR1 is SNHLY and CDR2 is FYNNEI. Here the CDR3 reads CASSETESSTDTQYS. In nucleotides, the CDR3 is TGTGCCAGCAGCGAGACAGAGTCCAGCACAGATACGCAGTATTCT.

This clonotype has a single count. This chain connects TRBV7-8 to TRBJ2-5, with D perhaps TRBD1 (6 bases). Germline V gene data show CDR1 as SGHVS and CDR2 as FQNEAQ. V dropped 3 bases and J dropped 5 bases, with 10 bases sitting between them. The CDR3 is 13 amino acids. CDR3 loop: CASSLGASETQYF. The CDR3 DNA is TGTGCCAGCAGCTTGGGGGCGAGTGAGACCCAGTACTTC.